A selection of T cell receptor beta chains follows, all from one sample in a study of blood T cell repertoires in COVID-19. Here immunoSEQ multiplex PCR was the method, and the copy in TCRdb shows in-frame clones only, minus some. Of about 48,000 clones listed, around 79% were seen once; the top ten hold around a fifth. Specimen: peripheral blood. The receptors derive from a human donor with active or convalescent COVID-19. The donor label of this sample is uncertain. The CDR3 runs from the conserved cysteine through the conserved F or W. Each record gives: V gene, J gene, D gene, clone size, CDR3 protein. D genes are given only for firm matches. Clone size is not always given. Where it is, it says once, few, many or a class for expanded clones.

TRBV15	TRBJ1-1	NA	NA	CATSRGAGWATEAFF
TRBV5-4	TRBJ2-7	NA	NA	CASSLHEEQYF
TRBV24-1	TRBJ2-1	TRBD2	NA	CATSVASGSSEQFF
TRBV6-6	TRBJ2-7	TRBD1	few	CASSSAFRDSSYEQYF
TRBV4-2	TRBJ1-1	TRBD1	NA	CASSQDSGGAMNTEAFF
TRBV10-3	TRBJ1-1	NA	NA	CAISDYTEAFF
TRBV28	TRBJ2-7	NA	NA	CASSLLVTGRYEQYF
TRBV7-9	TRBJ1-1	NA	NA	CASSREAEAFF
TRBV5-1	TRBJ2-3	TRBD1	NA	CASSPGQGMADTQYF
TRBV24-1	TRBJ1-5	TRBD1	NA	CATSESHRGRSNQPQHF
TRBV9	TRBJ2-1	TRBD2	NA	CASSRTSGGSYNEQFF
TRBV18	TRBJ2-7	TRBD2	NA	CASSPTGAGLAGSYEQYF
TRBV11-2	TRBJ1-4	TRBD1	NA	CASSLGRGQPNEKLFF
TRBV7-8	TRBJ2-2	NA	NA	CASSPSVTGELFF
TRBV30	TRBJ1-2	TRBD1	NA	CAWMWALGQGMRYGYTF